This TCR beta chain was identified in a study of CXCR3-negative and CXCR3-positive naive CD8 T cells. Background on the study: Roughly 1.5 +/- 0.3 million TRB reads came from each library, giving around 130 million in total. The study, taken as a whole, reports: Hydrophobicity of TRB CDR3s was greater in CXCR3-positive naive cells than in CXCR3-negative naive cells. Each naive subset displayed comparably high diversity, whereas memory CD8+ cells displayed much lower diversity. Both naive subsets carried similar amounts of surface CD5, so TCR strength was inferred from TRB CDR3 properties.

In germline, CDR1 is DFQATT, CDR2 SNEGSKA (reference sequence). There are 13 residues in the CDR3. Naive CD8+ T lymphocytes were specified as CD45RO-CCR7+CD27+CD95-. Concerning this clonotype: Antigen specificity is unknown.

5' RACE that incorporated UMI labels was used to prepare the TRB cDNA libraries. TCRdb reprocessed the 5' RACE reads; each CDR3 protein has one entry and no DNA is given. The sample has about 98,000 distinct CDR3 sequences. The chain recombines TRBV20-1 with TRBJ1-2. This TCR came from a human donor in good health. Some clones in this sample may be carry-over from other donors' samples. Sequences were obtained from naive CXCR3+ CD8+ T cells from blood. The sample's subset: CD45RO-CCR7+CD27+CD95- naive CD8+ T cells expressing CXCR3 (TNR3+). The CDR3 sequence: CSARGSFVDGYTF.